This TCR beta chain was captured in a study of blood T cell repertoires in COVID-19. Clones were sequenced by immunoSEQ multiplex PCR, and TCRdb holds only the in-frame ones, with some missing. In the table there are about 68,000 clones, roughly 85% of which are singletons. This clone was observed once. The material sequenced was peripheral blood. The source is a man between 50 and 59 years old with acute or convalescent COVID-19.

Here the CDR3 DNA reads TGCGCCAGCAGCTTGAGGCGGGGGCGGGATGAGCAGTTCTTC. Protein: CASSLRRGRDEQFF. The chain carries TRBV5-1 and TRBJ2-1, with D perhaps matching TRBD2 (7 bases). Germline CDR1 is SGHRS and CDR2 is YFSETQ. With 1 base removed from V and 8 bases from J, the gap between germline ends came to 13 bases. This CDR3 is 14 amino acids long.